The clone carrying this T cell receptor beta chain was found a few times. The CDR3 has 16 amino acids. CDR1 is SGHDT, CDR2 YYEEEE, per germline. V lost 4 bases and J 0 bases, leaving 17 bases between the germline ends. This entry belongs to a study of blood T cell repertoires in COVID-19. Study-wide context: Donors in the United States, Italy and Spain gave samples during acute or convalescent COVID-19. T cells, B-cell-depleted T cells, or PBMCs supplied cDNA or gDNA.

Original analysis: Amplification with reference gene primers provided the estimates of nucleated cell counts. Only in-frame clones appear in the TCRdb table, and some are missing; sequencing was by immunoSEQ multiplex PCR. That table supplies the V and J calls and clone size; D and trimming were determined from the DNA. In the table there are roughly 410,000 clones, approximately 89% of which are singletons. During active infection, Seattle patients enrolled and were then monitored through disease. Sequencing was carried out using peripheral blood. The chain links TRBV5-6 to TRBJ2-7; possible D gene TRBD1, 6 bases. The origin of this receptor is a woman aged 55-69 years with COVID-19, enrolled during active disease. This CDR3 is CASSQVGAVSSYEQYF. CDR3 nucleotides: TGTGCCAGCAGCCAGGTGGGGGCAGTGAGCTCCTACGAGCAGTACTTC.